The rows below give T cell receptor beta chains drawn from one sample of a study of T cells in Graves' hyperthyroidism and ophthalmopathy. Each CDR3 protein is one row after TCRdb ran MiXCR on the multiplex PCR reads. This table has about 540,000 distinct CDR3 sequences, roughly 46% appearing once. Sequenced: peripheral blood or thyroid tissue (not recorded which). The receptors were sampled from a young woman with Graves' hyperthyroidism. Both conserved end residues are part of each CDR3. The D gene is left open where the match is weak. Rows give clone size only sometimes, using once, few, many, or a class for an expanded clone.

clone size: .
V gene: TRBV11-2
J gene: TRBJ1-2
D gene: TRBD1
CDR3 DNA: TGTGCCAGCAGCGGGCACAGGGGAAACTATGGCTACACCTTC
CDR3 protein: CASSGHRGNYGYTF

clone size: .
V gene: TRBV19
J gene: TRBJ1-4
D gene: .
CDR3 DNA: TGTGCCAGTAGTATGCAATCTGGTGATGAAAAACTGTTTTTT
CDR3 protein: CASSMQSGDEKLFF

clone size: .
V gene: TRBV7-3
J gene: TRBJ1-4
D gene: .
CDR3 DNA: TGTGCCAGCAGCAGGGAGCGGGGTGAAAAACTGTTTTTT
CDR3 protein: CASSRERGEKLFF

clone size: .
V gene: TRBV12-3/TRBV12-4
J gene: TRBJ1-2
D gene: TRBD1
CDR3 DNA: TGTGCCAGCCTACAGGGGCGCTATGGCTACACCTTC
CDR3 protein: CASLQGRYGYTF

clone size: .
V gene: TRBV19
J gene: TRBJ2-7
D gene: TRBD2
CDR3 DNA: TGTGCCAGTAGTATAACGGCGGGAGGAATGGAGATCTACGAGCAGTACTTC
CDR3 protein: CASSITAGGMEIYEQYF

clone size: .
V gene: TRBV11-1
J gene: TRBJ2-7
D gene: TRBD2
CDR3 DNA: TGTGCCAGCAGGCGGGAGGTCGCGGGGAGCTCCTACGAGCAGTACTTC
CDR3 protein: CASRREVAGSSYEQYF

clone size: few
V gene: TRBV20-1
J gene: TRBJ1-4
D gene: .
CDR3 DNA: TGCAGTGCTAGAGATGTCGGGACGGACGTTAGACTGTTTTTT
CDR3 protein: CSARDVGTDVRLFF

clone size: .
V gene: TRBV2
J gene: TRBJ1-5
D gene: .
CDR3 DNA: TGTGCCAGCAGTCGCGGCCGAAATCAGCCCCGGCATTTT
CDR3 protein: CASSRGRNQPRHF

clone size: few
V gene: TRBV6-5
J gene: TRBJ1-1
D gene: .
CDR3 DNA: TGTGCCAGCAGTTGGAGCGTGAACACTGAAGCTTTCTTT
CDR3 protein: CASSWSVNTEAFF

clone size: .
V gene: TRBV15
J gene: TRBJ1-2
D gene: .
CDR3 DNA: TGTGCCACCAGCAGTTACTCAATCTGGGATTTCTACACCTTC
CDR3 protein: CATSSYSIWDFYTF

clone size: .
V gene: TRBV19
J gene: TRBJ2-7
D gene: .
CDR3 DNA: TGTGCCAGTAGCCTCTCGGGACGGGTATCCTACGAGCAGTACTTC
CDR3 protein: CASSLSGRVSYEQYF

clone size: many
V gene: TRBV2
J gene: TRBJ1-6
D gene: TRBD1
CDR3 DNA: TGTGCCAGCCACGGGGACAGGGCTAATTCACCCCTCCACTTT
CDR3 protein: CASHGDRANSPLHF

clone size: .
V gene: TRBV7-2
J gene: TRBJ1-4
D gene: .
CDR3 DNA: TGTGCCAGCAGCCCCCGACTAGCGGGAAGAAAACTGTTTTTT
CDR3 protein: CASSPRLAGRKLFF

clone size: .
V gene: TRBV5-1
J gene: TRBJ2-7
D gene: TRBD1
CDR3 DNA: TGCGCCAGCCGAGGAGGACAGGGCCCCTACGAGCAGTACTTC
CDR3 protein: CASRGGQGPYEQYF

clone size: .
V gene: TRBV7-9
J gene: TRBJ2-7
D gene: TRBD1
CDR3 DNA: TGTGCCAGCAGCCCGGGACAGGGGGCCCCCTACGAGCAGTACTTC
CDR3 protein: CASSPGQGAPYEQYF

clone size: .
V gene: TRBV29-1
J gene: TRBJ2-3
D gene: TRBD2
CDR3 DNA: TGCAGCGCCACACTAGCGACAGATACGCAGTATTTT
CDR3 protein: CSATLATDTQYF

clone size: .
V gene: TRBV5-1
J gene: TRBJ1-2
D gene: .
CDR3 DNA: TGCGCCAGCAGTCCGCTAGGGTTAAACTATGGCTACACCTTC
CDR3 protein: CASSPLGLNYGYTF

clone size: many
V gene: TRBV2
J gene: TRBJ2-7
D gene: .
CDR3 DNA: TGTGCCAGCAGGAAAACTAGCTACGAGCAGTACTTC
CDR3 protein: CASRKTSYEQYF

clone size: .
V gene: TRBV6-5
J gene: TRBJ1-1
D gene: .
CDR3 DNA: TGTGCCAGCAGTTATCAGTGGGGGAGTGAAGCTTTCTTT
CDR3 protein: CASSYQWGSEAFF

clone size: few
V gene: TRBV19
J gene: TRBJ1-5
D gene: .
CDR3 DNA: TGTGCCACAGATGGGGGGCGGGGTCGTTATAGCAATCAGCCCCAGCATTTT
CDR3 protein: CATDGGRGRYSNQPQHF

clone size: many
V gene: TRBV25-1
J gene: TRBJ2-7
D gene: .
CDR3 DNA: TGTGCCAGCAGTAGGAACGGGATTGCCTACGAGCAGTACTTC
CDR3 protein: CASSRNGIAYEQYF

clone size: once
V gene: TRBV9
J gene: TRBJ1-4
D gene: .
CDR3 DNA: TGTGCCAGCGGCGTACACGGGTCTAATGAAAAACTGTTTTTT
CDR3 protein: CASGVHGSNEKLFF

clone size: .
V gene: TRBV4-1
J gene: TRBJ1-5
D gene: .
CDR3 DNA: TGCGCCAGCAGCCACGGCGGACCCCAGCATTTT
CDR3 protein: CASSHGGPQHF

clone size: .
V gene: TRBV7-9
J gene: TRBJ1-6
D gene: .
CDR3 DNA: TGTGCCAGCAGCTTAGGGGGACAAATTAATTCACCCCTCCACTTT
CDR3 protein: CASSLGGQINSPLHF

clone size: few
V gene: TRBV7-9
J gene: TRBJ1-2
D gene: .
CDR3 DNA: TGTGCCAGCAGCCAGGAGGGACATGGGGTGTCTAACTATGGCTACACCTTC
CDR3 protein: CASSQEGHGVSNYGYTF

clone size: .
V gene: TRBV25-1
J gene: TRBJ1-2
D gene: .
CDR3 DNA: TGTGCCAGCTCACCAATGCTTGGGGTCGGCTATGGCTACACCTTC
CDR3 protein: CASSPMLGVGYGYTF

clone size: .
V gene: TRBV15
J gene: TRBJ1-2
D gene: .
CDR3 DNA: TGTGCCACCAGCAGAGGGGAGCTTAAGGGCGAAGGCTACACCTTC
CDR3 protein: CATSRGELKGEGYTF

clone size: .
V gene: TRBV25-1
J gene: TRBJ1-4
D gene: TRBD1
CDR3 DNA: TGTGCCAGCCAAGGAAAGGGACAGGTCACAACTAATGAAAAACTGTTTTTT
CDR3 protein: CASQGKGQVTTNEKLFF

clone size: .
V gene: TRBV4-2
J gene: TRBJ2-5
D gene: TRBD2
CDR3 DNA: TGTGCCAGCAGGCGGGAGGACACCGGGGACCAGAGGGAGACCCAGTACTTC
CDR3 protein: CASRREDTGDQRETQYF

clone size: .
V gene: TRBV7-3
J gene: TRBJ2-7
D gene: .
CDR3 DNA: TGTGCCAGCAGCCAAGATCTAGCGCGTAACTCCTACGAGCAGTACTTC
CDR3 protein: CASSQDLARNSYEQYF

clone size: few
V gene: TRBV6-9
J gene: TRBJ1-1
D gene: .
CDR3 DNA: TGTGCCAGCACACAAAACACTGAAGCTTTCTTT
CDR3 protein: CASTQNTEAFF

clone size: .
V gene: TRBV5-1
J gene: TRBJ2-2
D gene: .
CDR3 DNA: TGCGCCAGCAGCTTGGCTGGTAGCGGGAACACCGGGGAGCTGTTTTTT
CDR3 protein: CASSLAGSGNTGELFF

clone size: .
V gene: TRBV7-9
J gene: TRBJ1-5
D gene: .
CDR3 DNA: TGTGCCAGCAGCTTCGATGGAAGCAATCAGCCCCAGCATTTT
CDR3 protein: CASSFDGSNQPQHF

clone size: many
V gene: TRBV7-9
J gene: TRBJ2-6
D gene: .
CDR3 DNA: TGTGCCAGCAGCTCGGAAGGGGGGGCAGGGGCCAACGTCCTGACTTTC
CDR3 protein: CASSSEGGAGANVLTF

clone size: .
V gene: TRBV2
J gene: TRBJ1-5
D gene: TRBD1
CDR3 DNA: TGTGCCAGCATAGGACAGGGCCCCCAGCATTTT
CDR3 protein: CASIGQGPQHF

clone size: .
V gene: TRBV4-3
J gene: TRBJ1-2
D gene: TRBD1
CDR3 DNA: TGCGCCAGCAGCCCAACCGGGACAGGGAGGTTAAATGGCTACACCTTC
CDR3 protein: CASSPTGTGRLNGYTF

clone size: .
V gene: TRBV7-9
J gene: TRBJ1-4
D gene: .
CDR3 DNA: TGTGCCAGCAGCTTGGAGGGACGACTCGAAAAACTGTTTTTT
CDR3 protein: CASSLEGRLEKLFF

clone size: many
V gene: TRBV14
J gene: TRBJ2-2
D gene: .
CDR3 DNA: TGTGCCAGCAGCCAACGGGGGACCGGGGAGCTGTTTTTT
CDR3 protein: CASSQRGTGELFF

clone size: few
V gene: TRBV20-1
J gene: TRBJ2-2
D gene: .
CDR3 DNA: TGCAGTGCTAGAGATTTTCGAGTGAACACCGGGGAGCTGTTTTTT
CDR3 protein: CSARDFRVNTGELFF

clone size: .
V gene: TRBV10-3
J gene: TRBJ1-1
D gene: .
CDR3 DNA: TGTGCCAGCAGCCCAACAGTGTCGGTCACTGAAGCTTTCTTT
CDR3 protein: CASSPTVSVTEAFF

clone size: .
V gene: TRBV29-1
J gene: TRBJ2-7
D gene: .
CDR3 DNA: TGCAGCGTTTTGGACAAAATCCCCTACGAGCAGTACTTC
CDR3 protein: CSVLDKIPYEQYF

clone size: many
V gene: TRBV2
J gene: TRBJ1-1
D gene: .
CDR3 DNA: TGTGCCGGGGGGCAGGGTGGCACTGAAGCTTTCTTT
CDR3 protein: CAGGQGGTEAFF

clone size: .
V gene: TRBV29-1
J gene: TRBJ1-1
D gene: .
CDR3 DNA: TGCAGCGTCAAGAACACTGAAGCTTTCTTT
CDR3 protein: CSVKNTEAFF

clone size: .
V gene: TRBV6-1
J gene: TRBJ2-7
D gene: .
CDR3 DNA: TGTGCCAGCAGCCAAGAAGGGCCCTGGAACCCCTCCGAGCAGTACTTC
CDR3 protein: CASSQEGPWNPSEQYF

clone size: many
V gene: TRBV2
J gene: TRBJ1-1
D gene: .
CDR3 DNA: TGTGCCAGCATGAGGGGGACTGAAGCTTTCTTT
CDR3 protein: CASMRGTEAFF

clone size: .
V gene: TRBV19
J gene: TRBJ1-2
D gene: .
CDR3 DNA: TGTGCCAGCAGGGGTTCGGGCTACACCTTC
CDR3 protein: CASRGSGYTF

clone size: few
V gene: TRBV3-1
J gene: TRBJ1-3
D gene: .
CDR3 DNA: TGTGCCAGCAGCCAAGAACTGGTGTCGGGAAACACCATATATTTT
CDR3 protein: CASSQELVSGNTIYF

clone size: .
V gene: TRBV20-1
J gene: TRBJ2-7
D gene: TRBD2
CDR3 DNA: TGCAGTGCTAAGAGCGGGAGGGGTCTCTACGAGCAGCACTTC
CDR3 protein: CSAKSGRGLYEQHF

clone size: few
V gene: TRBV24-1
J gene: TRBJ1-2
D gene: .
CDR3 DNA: TGTGCCAGCAGCCGACTACCGGACAGCAACTATGGCTACACCTTC
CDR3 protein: CASSRLPDSNYGYTF

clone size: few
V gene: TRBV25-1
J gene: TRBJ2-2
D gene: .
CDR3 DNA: TGTGCCAGCAGTTACCTAAGTTACACCGGGGAGCTGTTTTTT
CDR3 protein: CASSYLSYTGELFF

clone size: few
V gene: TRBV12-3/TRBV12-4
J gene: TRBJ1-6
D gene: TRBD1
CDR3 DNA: TGTGCCAGCAGGCCGGGACAGGGGAACCCACCCCTCCACTTT
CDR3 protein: CASRPGQGNPPLHF

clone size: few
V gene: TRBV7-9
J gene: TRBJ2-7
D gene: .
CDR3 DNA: TGTGCCAGCAGCCCCCCCGAACCCTACGAGCAGTACTTC
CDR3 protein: CASSPPEPYEQYF

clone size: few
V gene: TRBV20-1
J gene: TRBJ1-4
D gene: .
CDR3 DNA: TGCAGTGCTATCGCCGGGGCCGTGAATGAAAAACTGTTTTTT
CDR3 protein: CSAIAGAVNEKLFF

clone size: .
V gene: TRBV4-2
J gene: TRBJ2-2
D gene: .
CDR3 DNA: TGTGCCAGCAGCCAAGATACGGCCACGAACACCGGGGAGCTGTTTTTT
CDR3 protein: CASSQDTATNTGELFF

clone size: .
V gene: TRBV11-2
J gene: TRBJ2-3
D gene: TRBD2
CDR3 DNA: TGTGCCAGCAGTAGACTAGCGGGGCCAGATACGCAGTATTTT
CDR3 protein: CASSRLAGPDTQYF

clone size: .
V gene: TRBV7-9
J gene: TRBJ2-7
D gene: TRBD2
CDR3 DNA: TGTGCCAGCAGCTTAGCTAGCGGGAGGGCCTTTGGAGGCGAGCAGTACTTC
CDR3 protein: CASSLASGRAFGGEQYF

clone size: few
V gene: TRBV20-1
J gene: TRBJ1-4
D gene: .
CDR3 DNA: TGCAGTAGCTACGGGGGTAATGAAAAACTGTTTTTT
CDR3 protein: CSSYGGNEKLFF

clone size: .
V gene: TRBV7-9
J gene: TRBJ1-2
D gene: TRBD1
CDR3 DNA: TGTGCCAGCAGCTCCCCACCGACAGGGAAGCACTATGGCTACACCTTC
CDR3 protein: CASSSPPTGKHYGYTF

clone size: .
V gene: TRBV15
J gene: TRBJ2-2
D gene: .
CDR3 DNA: TGTGCCACCAGCAGAGATGGAACGGCCCAGCGGGAGCTGTTTTTT
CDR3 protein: CATSRDGTAQRELFF